One sample yielded the 13 T cell receptor beta chains listed below, sequenced in a study of beta chain features in type 1 diabetes (dated by TCRdb to between 2017 and 2018). Which antigens these TCRs recognize remains unknown. Points the paper makes about the study in general: A moderate but significant shortening of TCRB CDR3 length was observed in type 1 diabetes patients in all four CD4+ subsets.

Receptor libraries were prepared by the immunoSEQ multiplex PCR assay. All of the isolated RNA was reverse transcribed with the High Capacity cDNA Reverse Transcription Kit, so expressed TCRB transcripts were sequenced. TCRdb mirrors the immuneACCESS table, restricted to in-frame sequences. Some clones are absent from its copies; in checked studies, under half trace to an unresolved V gene, and the reason for the others is unknown. In this sample the table shows roughly 350,000 clones, 9.5% to 10% of which occur a single time. About 0.6% of the sample lies in the top ten. Sequencing was done on a sample of central memory CD4+ T cells from blood. The receptors originated from a young man with type 1 diabetes.

The chain couples TRBV7-6 to TRBJ1-1; D not resolved. Trimming pared 5 bases from V and 1 base from J, leaving 8 bases between. Germline CDR1 reads SGHVS; CDR2 reads FNYEAQ. This CDR3 has 13 amino acids. DNA of the CDR3: TGTGCCAGCAGCCCCGGGTCGAACACTGAAGCTTTCTTT. Amino acids: CASSPGSNTEAFF.

The V call is TRBV6-6, the J call TRBJ2-1; a weak D match, TRBD2 (6 bases). The V gene lost 2 bases and the J gene lost 0 bases, with 11 bases spanning the gap. The CDR3 is 16 amino acids. Germline-derived CDR1 and CDR2 are MNHNY and SVGAGI (reference sequence). The CDR3 is CASSYGGANSYNEQFF. The CDR3 bases are TGTGCCAGCAGTTACGGCGGGGCGAACTCCTACAATGAGCAGTTCTTC.

The V call is TRBV25-1, the J call TRBJ2-7; D call uncertain. The CDR3 is made up of 11 amino acids. V was trimmed by 4 bases and J by 4 bases, leaving 5 bases between them. Germline V CDR1 and CDR2: MGHDK, SYGVNS. CDR3 residues: CASSAAYEQYF. CDR3 DNA: TGTGCCAGCAGTGCGGCTTACGAGCAGTACTTC.

This rearrangement joins TRBV19 to TRBJ2-7, with 10 nucleotides matching TRBD1. V lost 5 bases, J lost 6 bases, and 4 bases stayed unmatched. The length of the CDR3 is 13 residues. Germline V gene sequence: CDR1 LNHDA, CDR2 SQIVND (reference sequence). The CDR3 sequence is CASSARTGGEQYF. For the CDR3, the DNA is TGTGCCAGTAGTGCCCGGACAGGGGGCGAGCAGTACTTC.

The chain combines TRBV25-1 with TRBJ1-5; 7 bases align to TRBD1. With 4 bases clipped from V and 3 bases from J, the junction kept 6 bases outside the gene matches. The CDR3 spans 15 residues. Germline lookup yields CDR1 MGHDK and CDR2 SYGVNS. The CDR3: CASSAGQRDNQPQHF. The CDR3, as DNA: TGTGCCAGCAGTGCGGGACAGAGGGACAATCAGCCCCAGCATTTT.

The CDR3 loop is CASSPRTSGRADTQYF. DNA for the CDR3: TGCGCCAGCAGCCCCCGGACTAGCGGGAGGGCAGATACGCAGTATTTT. The chain joins TRBV4-1 to TRBJ2-3; 15 positions agree with TRBD2. Germline V gene lookup returns CDR1 MGHRA and CDR2 YSYEKL. The V and J ends lost 4 bases and 4 bases, in that order; junction bases with no gene match: 3. The CDR3 contains 16 residues.

V gene TRBV6-5 combines with J gene TRBJ1-1, with 7 bases lining up with TRBD1. Looked up from germline, CDR1 is MNHEY and CDR2 is SVGAGI. This CDR3 contains 14 residues. The V gene end was trimmed by 5 bases and the J gene end by 7 bases; junction bases not matched to a gene: 10. CDR3 sequence: CASSDDRAVGEAFF. Here the CDR3 DNA reads TGTGCCAGCAGTGATGACAGGGCGGTCGGTGAAGCTTTCTTT.

Worth noting for this clone: The same CDR3 also results from other DNA sequences found in this sample. The V gene is TRBV27, the J gene TRBJ2-5; maybe TRBD2 (6 bases). Germline CDR1 is MNHEY and CDR2 is SMNVEV (reference sequence). V lost 4 bases and J 5 bases, leaving 8 bases between the germline ends. The CDR3 sequence is 12 residues long. The CDR3 here is CASSYRGETQYF. CDR3 nucleotide sequence: TGTGCCAGCAGTTACCGGGGGGAGACCCAGTACTTC.

The chain is built from TRBV7-2 and TRBJ2-7, with 7 nucleotides matching TRBD2. CDR1 and CDR2 (germline): SGHTA, FQGNSA. Germline trimming cut 5 bases from V and 0 bases from J; bases unmatched to any gene: 7. This CDR3 spans 15 amino acids. Here the CDR3 reads CASSPTSANSYEQYF. The CDR3 nucleotides read TGTGCCAGCAGCCCCACTAGCGCGAACTCCTACGAGCAGTACTTC. Supplemented by reference TRBV7-2 and TRBJ2-7, the full variable domain reads GAGVSQSPSNKVTEKGKDVELRCDPISGHTALYWYRQSLGQGLEFLIYFQGNSAPDKSGLPSDRFSAERTGGSVSTLTIQRTQQEDSAVYLCASSPTSANSYEQYFGPGTRLTVT.

This clone was detected only a few times. The V and J genes are TRBV5-4 and TRBJ2-2; 7 nucleotides align to TRBD1. CDR3 length: 15 residues. Germline V lookup: CDR1 SGHNT, CDR2 YYREEE (reference sequence). The trim removed 3 bases at V and 6 bases at J, leaving 8 bases unmatched. The CDR3 is CASSWPTGMAGELFF. CDR3 sequence (DNA): TGTGCCAGCAGCTGGCCGACAGGGATGGCCGGGGAGCTGTTTTTT.

This clone was seen a handful of times. The chain employs TRBV5-5 and TRBJ2-3; 11 bases match TRBD2. This CDR3 has 18 amino acids. The ends lost 2 bases at V and 2 bases at J; junction bases unmatched: 10. CDR1 SGHKS and CDR2 YYEKEE come from the germline V gene (reference sequence). The CDR3 sequence is CASSFPRSGRADTDTQYF. In nucleotides, the CDR3 is TGTGCCAGCAGCTTCCCCCGTAGCGGGAGGGCCGACACAGATACGCAGTATTTT.

Only a few counts were recorded for this clone. The chain carries TRBV18 and TRBJ2-1, with D unclear. CDR3 length equals 17 residues. Germline CDR1 and CDR2: KGHSH and LQKENI. With 4 bases removed from V and 0 bases from J, the gap between germline ends came to 16 bases. In DNA form, the CDR3 reads TGTGCCAGCTCACTGAATTCATTTTTAAGCTCCTACAATGAGCAGTTCTTC. Amino acids: CASSLNSFLSSYNEQFF.

The rearrangement uses TRBV19 and TRBJ1-5, with D unclear. The CDR3 contains 11 residues. V lost 5 bases, J lost 4 bases, and 3 bases lay in between. Germline CDR1 is LNHDA and CDR2 is SQIVND (reference sequence). Written as DNA, the CDR3 is TGTGCCAGTAGTGATAATCAGCCCCAGCATTTT. As protein: CASSDNQPQHF.